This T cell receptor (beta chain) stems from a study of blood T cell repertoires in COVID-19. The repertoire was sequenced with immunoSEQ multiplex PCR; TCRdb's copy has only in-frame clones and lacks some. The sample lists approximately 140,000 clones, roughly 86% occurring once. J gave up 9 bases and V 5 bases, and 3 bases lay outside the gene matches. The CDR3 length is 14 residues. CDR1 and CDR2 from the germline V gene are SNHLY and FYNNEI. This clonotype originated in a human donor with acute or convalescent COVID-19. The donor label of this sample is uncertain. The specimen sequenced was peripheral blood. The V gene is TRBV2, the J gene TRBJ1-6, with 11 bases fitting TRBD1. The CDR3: CASSSGTGGSPLHF. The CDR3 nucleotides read TGTGCCAGCAGTTCCGGGACAGGGGGTTCACCCCTCCACTTT.